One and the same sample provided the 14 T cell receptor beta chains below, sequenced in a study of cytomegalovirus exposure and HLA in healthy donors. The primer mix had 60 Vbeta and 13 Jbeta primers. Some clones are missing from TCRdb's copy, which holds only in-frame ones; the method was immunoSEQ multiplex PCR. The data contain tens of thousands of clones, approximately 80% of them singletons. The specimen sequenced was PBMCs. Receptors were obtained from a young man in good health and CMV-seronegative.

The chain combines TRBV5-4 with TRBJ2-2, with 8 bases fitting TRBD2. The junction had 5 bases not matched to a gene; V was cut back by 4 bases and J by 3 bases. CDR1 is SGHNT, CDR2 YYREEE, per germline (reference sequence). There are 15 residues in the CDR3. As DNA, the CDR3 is TGTGCCAGCAGCCCGCCGGGAGGGTACACCGGGGAGCTGTTTTTT. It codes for CASSPPGGYTGELFF.

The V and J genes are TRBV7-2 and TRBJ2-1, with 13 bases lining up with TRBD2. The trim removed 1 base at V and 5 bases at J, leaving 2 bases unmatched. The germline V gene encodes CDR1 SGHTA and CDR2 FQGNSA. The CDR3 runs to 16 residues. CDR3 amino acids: CASSLGGLAGNNEQFF. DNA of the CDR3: TGTGCCAGCAGCTTAGGGGGACTAGCGGGGAACAATGAGCAGTTCTTC.

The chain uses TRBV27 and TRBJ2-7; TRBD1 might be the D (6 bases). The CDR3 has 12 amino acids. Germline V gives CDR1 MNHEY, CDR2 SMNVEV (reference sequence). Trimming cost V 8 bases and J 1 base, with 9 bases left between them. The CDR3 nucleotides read TGTGCCAGCGCCCAGGGGTCCTACGAGCAGTACTTC. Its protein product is CASAQGSYEQYF.

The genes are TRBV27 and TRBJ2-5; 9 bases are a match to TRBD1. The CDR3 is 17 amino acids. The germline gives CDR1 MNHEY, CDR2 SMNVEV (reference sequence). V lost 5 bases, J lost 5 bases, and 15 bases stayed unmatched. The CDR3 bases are TGTGCCAGCAGTCTACTCCCGGGACAGGGAAGATCGGAGACCCAGTACTTC. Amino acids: CASSLLPGQGRSETQYF.

The DNA for the CDR3 is TGTGCCAGCTCAAGTGGGACAGCGGGAAACACCATATATTTT. The encoded protein is CASSSGTAGNTIYF. The V call is TRBV18, the J call TRBJ1-3, with TRBD1 matching over 7 bases. Germline V lookup: CDR1 KGHSH, CDR2 LQKENI. J lost 4 bases, V lost 5 bases, and 5 bases had no gene match. This CDR3 spans 14 amino acids.

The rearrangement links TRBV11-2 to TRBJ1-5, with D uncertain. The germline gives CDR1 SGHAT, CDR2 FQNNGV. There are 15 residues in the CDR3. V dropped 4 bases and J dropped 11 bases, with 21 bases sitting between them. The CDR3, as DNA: TGTGCCAGCAGCTCTAATTCAGGTGATAAAGAAGCCCAGCATTTT. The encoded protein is CASSSNSGDKEAQHF. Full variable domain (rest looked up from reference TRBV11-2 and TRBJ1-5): EAGVAQSPRYKIIEKRQSVAFWCNPISGHATLYWYQQILGQGPKLLIQFQNNGVVDDSQLPKDRFSAERLKGVDSTLKIQPAKLEDSAVYLCASSSNSGDKEAQHFGDGTRLSIL.

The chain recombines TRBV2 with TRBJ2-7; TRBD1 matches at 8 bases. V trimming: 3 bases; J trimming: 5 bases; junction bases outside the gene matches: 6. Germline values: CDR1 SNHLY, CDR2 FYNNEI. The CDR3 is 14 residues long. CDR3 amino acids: CASSEWQGAHEQYF. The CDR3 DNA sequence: TGTGCCAGCAGTGAGTGGCAGGGGGCCCACGAGCAGTACTTC.

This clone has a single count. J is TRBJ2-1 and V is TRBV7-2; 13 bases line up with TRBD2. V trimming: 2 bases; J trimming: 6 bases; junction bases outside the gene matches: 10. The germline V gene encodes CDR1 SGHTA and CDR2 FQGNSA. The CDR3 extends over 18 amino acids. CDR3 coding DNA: TGTGCCAGCAGCTTAAGGGGGACTAGCGGGGTTCGGGGCAATGAGCAGTTCTTC. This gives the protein CASSLRGTSGVRGNEQFF.

The CDR3 nucleotides are TGTGCCAGCAGACGAACTGCGACTAGCGGGGGGGCCAGTGAGCAGTTCTTC. This gives the protein CASRRTATSGGASEQFF. The chain uses TRBV27 and TRBJ2-1; TRBD2 matches 14 bases. In germline, CDR1 is MNHEY, CDR2 SMNVEV (reference sequence). CDR3 size: 17 residues. The ends lost 6 bases at V and 9 bases at J; junction bases unmatched: 13.

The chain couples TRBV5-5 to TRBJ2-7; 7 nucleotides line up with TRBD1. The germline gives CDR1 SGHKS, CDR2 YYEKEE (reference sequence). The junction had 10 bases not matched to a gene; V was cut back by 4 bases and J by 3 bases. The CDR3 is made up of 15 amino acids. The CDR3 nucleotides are TGTGCCAGCAGCCCCCGACAGGGTATAGGCTACGAGCAGTACTTC. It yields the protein CASSPRQGIGYEQYF.

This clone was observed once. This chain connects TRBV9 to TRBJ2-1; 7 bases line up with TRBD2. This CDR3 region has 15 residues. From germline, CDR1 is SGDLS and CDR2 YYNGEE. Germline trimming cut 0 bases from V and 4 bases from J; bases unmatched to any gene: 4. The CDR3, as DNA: TGTGCCAGCAGCGTAGACAGCGGGGATTACAATGAGCAGTTCTTC. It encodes CASSVDSGDYNEQFF.

This chain's CDR3 is CASSSSGTGGDTEAFF. The CDR3 DNA reads TGCGCCAGCAGCTCCTCCGGGACAGGGGGGGACACTGAAGCTTTCTTT. V gene TRBV5-1 combines with J gene TRBJ1-1; 11 nucleotides agree with TRBD1. The V and J ends lost 3 bases and 3 bases, in that order; junction bases with no gene match: 7. Germline V gene lookup returns CDR1 SGHRS and CDR2 YFSETQ. The CDR3 is 16 amino acids.

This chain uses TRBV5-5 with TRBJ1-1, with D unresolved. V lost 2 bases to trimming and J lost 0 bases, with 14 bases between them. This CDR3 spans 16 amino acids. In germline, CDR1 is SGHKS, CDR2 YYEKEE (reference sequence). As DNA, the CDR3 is TGTGCCAGCAGCTTATCAGGCGCGACGATGAACACTGAAGCTTTCTTT. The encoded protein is CASSLSGATMNTEAFF. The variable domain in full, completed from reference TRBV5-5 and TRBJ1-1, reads DAGVTQSPTHLIKTRGQQVTLRCSPISGHKSVSWYQQVLGQGPQFIFQYYEKEERGRGNFPDRFSARQFPNYSSELNVNALLLGDSALYLCASSLSGATMNTEAFFGQGTRLTVV.

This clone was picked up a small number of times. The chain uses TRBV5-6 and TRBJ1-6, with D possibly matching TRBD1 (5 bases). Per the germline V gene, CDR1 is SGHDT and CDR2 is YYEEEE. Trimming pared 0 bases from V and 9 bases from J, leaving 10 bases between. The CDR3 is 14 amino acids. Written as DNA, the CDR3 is TGTGCCAGCAGCTTGGTACAGGTGGGTTCACCCCTCCACTTT. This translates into CASSLVQVGSPLHF.